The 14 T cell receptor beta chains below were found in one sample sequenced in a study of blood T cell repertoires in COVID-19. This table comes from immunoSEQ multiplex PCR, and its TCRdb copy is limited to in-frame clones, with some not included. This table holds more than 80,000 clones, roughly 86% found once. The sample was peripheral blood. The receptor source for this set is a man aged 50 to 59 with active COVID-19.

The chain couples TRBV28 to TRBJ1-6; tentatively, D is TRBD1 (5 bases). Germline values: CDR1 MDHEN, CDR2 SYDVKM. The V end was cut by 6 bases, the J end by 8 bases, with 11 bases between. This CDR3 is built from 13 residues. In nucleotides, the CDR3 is TGTGCCAGCAGACCCCTACAGGATTCACCCCTCCACTTT. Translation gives CASRPLQDSPLHF.

The CDR3 coding sequence is TGTGCCAGCAGCAAAACTAGCGGGGGGGACCAAGAGACCCAGTACTTC. Translating gives CASSKTSGGDQETQYF. The rearrangement joins TRBV21-1 to TRBJ2-5; the table gives TRBD2 as D, unverified against the DNA. TRBV21-1 is recorded as a pseudogene. There are 16 residues in the CDR3.

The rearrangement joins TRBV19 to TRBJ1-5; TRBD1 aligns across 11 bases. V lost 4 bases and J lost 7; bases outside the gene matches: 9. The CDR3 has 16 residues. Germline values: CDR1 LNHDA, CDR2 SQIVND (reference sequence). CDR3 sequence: CASSRGDRGIMQPQHF. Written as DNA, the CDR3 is TGTGCCAGTAGTAGGGGGGACAGGGGGATTATGCAGCCCCAGCATTTT. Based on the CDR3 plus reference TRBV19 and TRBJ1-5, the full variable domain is DGGITQSPKYLFRKEGQNVTLSCEQNLNHDAMYWYRQDPGQGLRLIYYSQIVNDFQKGDIAEGYSVSREKKESFPLTVTSAQKNPTAFYLCASSRGDRGIMQPQHFGDGTRLSIL.

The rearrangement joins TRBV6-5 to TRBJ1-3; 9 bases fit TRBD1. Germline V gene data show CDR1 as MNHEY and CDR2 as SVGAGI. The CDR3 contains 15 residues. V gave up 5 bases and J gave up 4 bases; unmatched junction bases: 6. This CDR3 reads CASSKSGTGGNTIYF. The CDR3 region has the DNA TGTGCCAGCAGTAAATCCGGGACAGGGGGAAACACCATATATTTT.

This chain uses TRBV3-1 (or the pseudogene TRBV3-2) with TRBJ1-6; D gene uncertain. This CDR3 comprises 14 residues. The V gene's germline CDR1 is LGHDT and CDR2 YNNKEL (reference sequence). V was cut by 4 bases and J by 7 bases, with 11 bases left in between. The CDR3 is CASSPGLVNSPLHF. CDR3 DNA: TGTGCCAGCAGCCCCGGACTGGTAAATTCACCCCTCCACTTT.

CDR3 amino acids: CASSQEEGNRGGNEKLFF. The CDR3 DNA is TGTGCCAGCAGCCAAGAGGAGGGGAACAGGGGGGGTAATGAAAAACTGTTTTTT. The chain recombines TRBV14 with TRBJ1-4, with 8 bases aligning to TRBD1. This CDR3 has 18 residues. V shed 0 bases and J 4 bases; nucleotides not matched to a gene: 10. The germline gives CDR1 SGHDN, CDR2 FVKESK.

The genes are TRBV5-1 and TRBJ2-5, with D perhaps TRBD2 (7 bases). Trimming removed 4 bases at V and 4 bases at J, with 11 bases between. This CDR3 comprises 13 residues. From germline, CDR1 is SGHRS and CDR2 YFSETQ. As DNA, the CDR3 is TGCGCCAGCAGCATAGGGGGGGGAGAGACCCAGTACTTC. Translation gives CASSIGGGETQYF.

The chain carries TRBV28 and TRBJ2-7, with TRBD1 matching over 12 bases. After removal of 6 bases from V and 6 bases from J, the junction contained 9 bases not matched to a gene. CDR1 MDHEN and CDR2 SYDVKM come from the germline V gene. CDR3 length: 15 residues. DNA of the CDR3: TGTGCCAGCAGCCCATCCGGGACAGGGGGCCGCGAGCAGTACTTC. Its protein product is CASSPSGTGGREQYF.

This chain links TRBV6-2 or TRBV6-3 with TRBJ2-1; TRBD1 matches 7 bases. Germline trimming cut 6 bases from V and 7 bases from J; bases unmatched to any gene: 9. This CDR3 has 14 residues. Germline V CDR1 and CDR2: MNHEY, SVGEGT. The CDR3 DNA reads TGTGCCAGCAGCCGTCCGACCAGGGGGAATGAGCAGTTCTTC. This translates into CASSRPTRGNEQFF.

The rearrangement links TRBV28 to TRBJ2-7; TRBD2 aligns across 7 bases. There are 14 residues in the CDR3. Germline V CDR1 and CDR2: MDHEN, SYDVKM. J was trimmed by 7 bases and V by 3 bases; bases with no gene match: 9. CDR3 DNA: TGTGCCAGCAGTTTGGTTGCGGGAGTTGGTGAGCAGTACTTC. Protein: CASSLVAGVGEQYF. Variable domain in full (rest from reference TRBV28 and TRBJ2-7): DVKVTQSSRYLVKRTGEKVFLECVQDMDHENMFWYRQDPGLGLRLIYFSYDVKMKEKGDIPEGYSVSREKKERFSLILESASTNQTSMYLCASSLVAGVGEQYFGPGTRLTVT.

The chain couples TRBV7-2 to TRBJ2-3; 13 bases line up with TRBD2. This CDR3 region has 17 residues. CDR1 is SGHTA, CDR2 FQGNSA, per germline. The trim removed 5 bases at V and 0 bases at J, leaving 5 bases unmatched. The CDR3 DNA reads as TGTGCCAGCAGCATTCGGACTAGCGGGGGAAGCACAGATACGCAGTATTTT. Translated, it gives CASSIRTSGGSTDTQYF.

This CDR3 is CASSLNHRQGAGTDTQYF. The CDR3, as DNA: TGTGCCAGCAGCTTAAACCACAGACAGGGGGCGGGCACAGATACGCAGTATTTT. V and J are TRBV11-3 and TRBJ2-3; TRBD1 agrees at 10 bases. Germline V gene data show CDR1 as SGHNT and CDR2 as YENEEA. J lost 1 base, V lost 2 bases, and 9 bases had no gene match. This CDR3 has 18 residues.

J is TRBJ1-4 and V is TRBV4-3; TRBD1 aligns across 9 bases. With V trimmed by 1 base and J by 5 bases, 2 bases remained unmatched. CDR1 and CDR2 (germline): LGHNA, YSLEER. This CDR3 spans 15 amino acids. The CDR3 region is CASSQAGTGNEKLFF. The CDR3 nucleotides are TGCGCCAGCAGCCAAGCCGGGACAGGGAATGAAAAACTGTTTTTT.

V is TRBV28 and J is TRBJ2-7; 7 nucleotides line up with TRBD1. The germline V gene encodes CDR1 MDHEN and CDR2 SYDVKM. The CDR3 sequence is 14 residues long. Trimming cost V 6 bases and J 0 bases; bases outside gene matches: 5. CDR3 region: CASRSPGGSYEQYF. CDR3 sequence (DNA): TGTGCCAGCAGAAGCCCAGGGGGCTCCTACGAGCAGTACTTC.